Shown below are 22 T cell receptor beta chains from a single sample sequenced in a study of spatial heterogeneity in lung cancer. TCRdb passed the 5' RACE reads through MiXCR, listing each CDR3 protein once. The sample shows 85,000 to 100,000 distinct CDR3 sequences, around 12% of them seen only once. The sample's time point: sample taken at primary tumor resection. Unsorted samples of tumor, nontumor lung or frozen PBMC had their whole RNA sequenced. The specimen comprised PBMCs, sampled at surgery. Source of these receptors: a male donor with early-stage non-small cell lung cancer.

Ten or more counts support this clonotype. The chain is built from TRBV27 and TRBJ1-2; no reliable D call. In germline, CDR1 is MNHEY, CDR2 SMNVEV (reference sequence). The CDR3 spans 14 residues. The V gene lost 8 bases and the J gene lost 8 bases, with 21 bases spanning the gap. CDR3 sequence: CASGREGRGRGYTF. The CDR3 bases are TGTGCCAGCGGACGAGAAGGACGCGGGCGAGGCTACACCTTC.

The chain recombines TRBV7-8 with TRBJ1-1; D is ambiguous. V lost 5 bases and J 1 base, leaving 8 bases between the germline ends. The CDR3 totals 13 residues. CDR1 is SGHVS and CDR2 is FQNEAQ in the germline V gene. The CDR3 sequence: CASSARRNTEAFF. The CDR3 bases are TGTGCCAGCAGCGCCCGAAGGAACACTGAAGCTTTCTTT.

The chain employs TRBV7-2 and TRBJ1-1; no definite D call. This CDR3 is built from 13 residues. The germline V and J ends were trimmed by 1 base and 0 bases, with 3 bases remaining between them. Germline values: CDR1 SGHTA, CDR2 FQGNSA. The CDR3, as DNA: TGTGCCAGCAGCTTAGAGTTGAACACTGAAGCTTTCTTT. Its protein product is CASSLELNTEAFF.

This clonotype was observed a handful of times. The chain couples TRBV29-1 to TRBJ2-1; D is unclear. Germline CDR1 is SQVTM and CDR2 is ANQGSEA. V was clipped by 7 bases and J by 0 bases, with 10 bases between them. The CDR3 extends over 13 amino acids. Written as DNA, the CDR3 is TGCAGCGCCGAAGGTAGCTCCTACAATGAGCAGTTCTTC. Amino acid sequence: CSAEGSSYNEQFF.

In its sample, this clonotype was seen a few times. The J gene is TRBJ2-7, the V gene TRBV28; TRBD2 is a possible D gene (5 bases). Germline assignment: CDR1 MDHEN and CDR2 SYDVKM. The CDR3 runs to 11 residues. Deletions cut 5 bases from V and 7 bases from J, with 9 bases between. CDR3 sequence (DNA): TGTGCCAGCAGTCGCAGGAGGGAGCAGTACTTC. Its protein is CASSRRREQYF.

The J gene is TRBJ2-5, the V gene TRBV6-2 or TRBV6-3; TRBD2 aligns across 15 bases. V lost 9 bases and J lost 4; bases outside the gene matches: 12. CDR3 length equals 17 residues. CDR1 MNHEY and CDR2 SVGEGT come from the germline V gene. The CDR3 sequence is CASQRPKGLAGGETQYF. The CDR3 region has the DNA TGTGCCAGTCAAAGACCGAAGGGACTAGCGGGAGGAGAGACCCAGTACTTC.

The table lists this clonotype with a few counts. The chain has TRBV4-3 and TRBJ1-1, with D perhaps matching TRBD1 (6 bases). This CDR3 spans 13 amino acids. The V gene's germline CDR1 is LGHNA and CDR2 YSLEER. Deletions cut 3 bases from V and 4 bases from J, with 9 bases between. The CDR3 is CASSQGAGTEAFF. In DNA form, the CDR3 reads TGCGCCAGCAGCCAGGGGGCGGGCACTGAAGCTTTCTTT.

The chain has TRBV3-1 and TRBJ2-2, with D possibly TRBD1 on 6 matching bases. CDR1 is LGHDT and CDR2 is YNNKEL in the germline V gene (reference sequence). This CDR3 has 15 residues. The V and J ends lost 6 bases and 4 bases respectively, with 15 bases between them. DNA for the CDR3: TGTGCCAGCAGGGCCAGAGACAGGTTCACCGGGGAGCTGTTTTTT. Residues: CASRARDRFTGELFF.

Many counts were recorded for this clonotype. This chain joins TRBV20-1 and TRBJ2-5, with 11 bases aligning to TRBD2. V was pared by 1 base and J by 5 bases, with 6 bases of the junction left unmatched. CDR3 length: 15 residues. Germline CDR1 reads DFQATT; CDR2 reads SNEGSKA (reference sequence). In nucleotides, the CDR3 is TGCAGTGCTAGAGGTAGCGGGAGGGATCGGGAGACCCAGTACTTC. This sequence encodes CSARGSGRDRETQYF.

This clonotype was counted many times. V and J are TRBV20-1 and TRBJ2-7; D remains unclear. V lost 6 bases to trimming and J lost 1 base, with 13 bases between them. The CDR3 has 13 residues. Per germline, CDR1 DFQATT and CDR2 SNEGSKA (reference sequence). The CDR3 DNA is TGCAGTGCCCTGCTCCAGGAGTCCTACGAGCAGTACTTC. It is translated as CSALLQESYEQYF.

The sample holds many counts of this clonotype. The genes are TRBV12-3 or TRBV12-4 and TRBJ2-3, with 8 positions matching TRBD2. Trimming at V came to 0 bases and at J to 14 bases, leaving 4 bases not matched to a gene. The CDR3 has 12 amino acids. CDR3 sequence (DNA): TGTGCCAGCAGTTTAGCGGGACTAGTATCGTATTTT. It codes for CASSLAGLVSYF.

This clonotype was seen ten or more times. The chain links TRBV24-1 to TRBJ1-5, with D perhaps matching TRBD1 (6 bases). V was shortened by 4 bases and J by 5 bases, with 8 bases between the two germline ends. There are 13 residues in the CDR3. From germline, CDR1 is KGHDR and CDR2 SFDVKD. CDR3 in amino acids: CATSETGYQPQHF. CDR3 bases: TGTGCCACCAGTGAGACAGGCTATCAGCCCCAGCATTTT.

This chain joins TRBV28 and TRBJ2-1, with TRBD2 matching over 11 bases. Germline-derived CDR1 and CDR2 are MDHEN and SYDVKM. V dropped 5 bases and J dropped 0; count of bases not matched to a gene: 6. CDR3 length: 17 residues. The DNA for the CDR3 is TGTGCCAGCAGTGGCAATAGCGGGGGGGCCTCCTACAATGAGCAGTTCTTC. Protein product: CASSGNSGGASYNEQFF. Full variable domain (remainder filled in from reference TRBV28 and TRBJ2-1): DVKVTQSSRYLVKRTGEKVFLECVQDMDHENMFWYRQDPGLGLRLIYFSYDVKMKEKGDIPEGYSVSREKKERFSLILESASTNQTSMYLCASSGNSGGASYNEQFFGPGTRLTVL.

This clonotype was counted a few times. The chain couples TRBV18 to TRBJ2-7; TRBD2 matches 9 bases. From germline, CDR1 is KGHSH and CDR2 LQKENI. The CDR3 spans 13 residues. Trimming took 6 bases from V and 5 from J; bases not matched to a gene: 5. CDR3 residues: CASSRTSDHEQYF. CDR3 nucleotides: TGTGCCAGCTCCCGGACTAGCGACCACGAGCAGTACTTC.

The rearrangement links TRBV30 to TRBJ2-7; 8 positions agree with TRBD1. Germline V gives CDR1 GTSNPN, CDR2 SVGIG (reference sequence). CDR3 length: 13 residues. Trimming removed 2 bases from V and 6 bases from J; junction bases left unmatched: 6. The CDR3 DNA reads TGTGCCTGGAGTTCGACAGGGGAGGCCGAGCAGTACTTC. Translation: CAWSSTGEAEQYF.

The chain links TRBV5-1 to TRBJ1-1; D unclear. V was clipped by 6 bases and J by 3 bases, with 12 bases between them. Germline CDR1 is SGHRS and CDR2 is YFSETQ. The CDR3 totals 13 residues. The chain's CDR3 is CASTARTDTEAFF. DNA for the CDR3: TGCGCCAGCACCGCTAGAACGGACACTGAAGCTTTCTTT.

This clonotype was seen more than once but under ten times. This chain links TRBV5-1 with TRBJ2-1; 8 nucleotides line up with TRBD1. The germline CDR1 and CDR2 sequences are SGHRS and YFSETQ. V gave up 4 bases and J gave up 8 bases; unmatched junction bases: 11. This CDR3 has 15 residues. The CDR3 reads CASSPAPQGVDEQFF. The CDR3 nucleotides read TGCGCCAGCAGCCCGGCCCCACAGGGGGTTGATGAGCAGTTCTTC.

This clonotype has a count of ten or more. The gene calls are TRBV19 and TRBJ2-3; D ambiguous. V was trimmed by 6 bases and J by 0 bases, leaving 19 bases between them. The CDR3 extends over 17 amino acids. CDR1 is LNHDA, CDR2 SQIVND, per germline (reference sequence). The CDR3 spells CASRSQFSPTSTDTQYF. For the CDR3, the DNA is TGTGCCAGTAGGAGCCAATTTAGCCCCACTAGCACAGATACGCAGTATTTT.

The V and J genes are TRBV7-6 and TRBJ2-1, with D perhaps TRBD1 (6 bases). V lost 5 bases to trimming and J lost 4 bases, with 15 bases between them. CDR3 length: 15 residues. Germline-derived CDR1 and CDR2 are SGHVS and FNYEAQ. CDR3 amino acids: CASSHAQGPYNEQFF. CDR3 bases: TGTGCCAGCAGCCACGCACAGGGACCTTACAATGAGCAGTTCTTC.

The gene calls are TRBV5-1 and TRBJ2-3, with a tentative D call TRBD1 (5 bases). Per the germline V gene, CDR1 is SGHRS and CDR2 is YFSETQ. The CDR3 has 15 residues. V was pared by 0 bases and J by 2 bases, with 10 bases between. Written as DNA, the CDR3 is TGCGCCAGCAGCTTGGGACAGAGACACACAGATACGCAGTATTTT. Encoded protein: CASSLGQRHTDTQYF. Variable domain in full (rest from reference TRBV5-1 and TRBJ2-3): KAGVTQTPRYLIKTRGQQVTLSCSPISGHRSVSWYQQTPGQGLQFLFEYFSETQRNKGNFPGRFSGRQFSNSRSEMNVSTLELGDSALYLCASSLGQRHTDTQYFGPGTRLTVL.

This clonotype was found a few times. The chain uses TRBV12-3 or TRBV12-4 and TRBJ1-6, with D tentatively TRBD1 (6 bases). This CDR3 is built from 14 residues. V lost 5 bases and J 7 bases, leaving 12 bases between the germline ends. CDR3 coding DNA: TGTGCCAGCAGTCCACAGGGTCCCAATTCACCCCTCCACTTT. Translating gives CASSPQGPNSPLHF.

This chain joins TRBV6-2 or TRBV6-3 and TRBJ1-2; 8 bases are shared with TRBD1. V gave up 6 bases and J gave up 2 bases; unmatched junction bases: 8. Germline V gene sequence: CDR1 MNHEY, CDR2 SVGEGT. The CDR3 sequence is 15 residues long. The DNA of the CDR3 is TGTGCCAGCAGAACAAGGACAGGGTCGAACTATGGCTACACCTTC. It encodes CASRTRTGSNYGYTF.